The rows below give T cell receptor beta chains drawn from one sample of a study of T cells in Graves' hyperthyroidism and ophthalmopathy. TCRdb re-derived calls from the multiplex PCR reads in MiXCR, one entry per CDR3 protein. The data contain about 400,000 distinct CDR3 sequences, about 16% of them singletons. The sequenced sample consisted of blood. The receptor set was obtained from a woman aged 25 to 39 with Graves' hyperthyroidism. Each CDR3 is given with its conserved first and last residue. The order of the fields is clone size, V gene, J gene, D gene, CDR3 protein, CDR3 DNA. D genes are given only for firm matches. Clone size is shown for a subset of rows, as once, few, many or a class of expanded clone.

size: NA; V: TRBV7-9; J: TRBJ2-1; D: NA; CDR3: CASSQGWGASNEQFF; DNA: TGTGCCAGCAGCCAGGGTTGGGGGGCTAGCAATGAGCAGTTCTTC
size: NA; V: TRBV5-1; J: TRBJ1-6; D: NA; CDR3: CASSLEGQRSPLHF; DNA: TGCGCCAGCAGCTTGGAAGGACAGCGTTCACCCCTCCACTTT
size: NA; V: TRBV4-1; J: TRBJ2-7; D: TRBD2; CDR3: CASSQGLADSYEQYF; DNA: TGCGCCAGCAGCCAAGGACTAGCGGATTCCTACGAGCAGTACTTC
size: NA; V: TRBV24-1; J: TRBJ2-7; D: TRBD1; CDR3: CATSDPTGTYEQYF; DNA: TGTGCCACCAGTGACCCGACAGGGACCTACGAGCAGTACTTC
size: many; V: TRBV18; J: TRBJ1-5; D: TRBD1; CDR3: CASSLGQDQPQHF; DNA: TGTGCCAGCTCACTCGGACAGGATCAGCCCCAGCATTTT
size: NA; V: TRBV28; J: TRBJ1-6; D: TRBD1; CDR3: CASRQGNNSPLHF; DNA: TGTGCCAGCCGACAGGGCAATAATTCACCCCTCCACTTT
size: many; V: TRBV11-2; J: TRBJ2-6; D: TRBD2; CDR3: CASSHPKGGLAGSGANVLTF; DNA: TGTGCCAGCAGCCACCCCAAAGGAGGACTAGCGGGATCTGGGGCCAACGTCCTGACTTTC
size: many; V: TRBV7-2; J: TRBJ2-7; D: NA; CDR3: CASSLGGDYSYEQYF; DNA: TGTGCCAGCAGCTTGGGGGGCGACTATTCCTACGAGCAGTACTTC
size: many; V: TRBV11-2; J: TRBJ2-1; D: TRBD2; CDR3: CASSLGVLAGLLDNEQFF; DNA: TGTGCCAGCAGCTTAGGCGTTCTAGCGGGTCTCCTGGATAATGAGCAGTTCTTC
size: NA; V: TRBV24-1; J: TRBJ2-3; D: NA; CDR3: CATGGLGGADTQYF; DNA: TGTGCCACCGGAGGGCTCGGTGGGGCAGATACGCAGTATTTT
size: few; V: TRBV19; J: TRBJ2-3; D: NA; CDR3: CASSTQGSTDTQYF; DNA: TGTGCCAGTAGTACACAGGGCAGCACAGATACGCAGTATTTT
size: NA; V: TRBV6-1; J: TRBJ2-1; D: TRBD2; CDR3: CASSDPGTSGRNEQFF; DNA: TGTGCCAGCAGCGACCCCGGGACTAGCGGGAGGAATGAGCAGTTCTTC
size: NA; V: TRBV7-3; J: TRBJ2-1; D: NA; CDR3: CASSPRLGAVDEQFF; DNA: TGTGCCAGCAGCCCTAGACTAGGGGCGGTCGATGAGCAGTTCTTC
size: many; V: TRBV11-2; J: TRBJ1-1; D: NA; CDR3: CASSLATNTEAFF; DNA: TGTGCCAGCAGCCTGGCGACCAACACTGAAGCTTTCTTT
size: many; V: TRBV11-2; J: TRBJ2-7; D: NA; CDR3: CASSFGTETYEQYF; DNA: TGTGCCAGCAGCTTCGGGACGGAGACGTACGAGCAGTACTTC